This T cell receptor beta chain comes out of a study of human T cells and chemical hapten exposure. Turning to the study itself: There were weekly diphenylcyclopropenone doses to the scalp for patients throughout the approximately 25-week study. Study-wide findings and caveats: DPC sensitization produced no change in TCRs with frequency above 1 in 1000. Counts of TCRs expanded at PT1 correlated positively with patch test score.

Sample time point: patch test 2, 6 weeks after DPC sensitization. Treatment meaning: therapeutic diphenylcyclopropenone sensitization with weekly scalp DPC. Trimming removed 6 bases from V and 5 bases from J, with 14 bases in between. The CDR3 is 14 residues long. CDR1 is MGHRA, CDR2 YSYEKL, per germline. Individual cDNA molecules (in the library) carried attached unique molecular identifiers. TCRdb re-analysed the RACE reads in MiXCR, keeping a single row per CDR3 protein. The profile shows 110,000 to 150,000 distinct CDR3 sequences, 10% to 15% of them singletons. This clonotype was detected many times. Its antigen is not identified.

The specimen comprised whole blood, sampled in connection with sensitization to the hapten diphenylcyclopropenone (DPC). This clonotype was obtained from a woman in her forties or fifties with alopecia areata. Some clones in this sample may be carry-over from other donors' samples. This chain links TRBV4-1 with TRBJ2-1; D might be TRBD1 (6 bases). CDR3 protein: CASRVTGLDNEQFF. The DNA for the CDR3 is TGCGCCAGCAGAGTCACAGGGCTAGACAATGAGCAGTTCTTC.